The 6 T cell receptor beta chains in this list originate from one sample, sequenced in a study of cytomegalovirus exposure and HLA in healthy donors. Primers included in the PCR were 60 Vbeta and 13 Jbeta primers. Some clones are missing from TCRdb's copy, which holds only in-frame ones; the method was immunoSEQ multiplex PCR. Of approximately 130,000 clones in the sample, over 80% are singletons; the top ten hold roughly 1.2%. Specimen: PBMCs. These TCRs come from a boy younger than 18 in good health and CMV-seronegative.

The chain combines TRBV5-6 with TRBJ2-1, with D possibly matching TRBD2 (5 bases). Germline assignment: CDR1 SGHDT and CDR2 YYEEEE. Trimming removed 4 bases from V and 7 bases from J, with 21 bases in between. The CDR3 spans 16 residues. CDR3 sequence (DNA): TGTGCCAGCAGCCCTCCGTTGATAGCGCCTGTTAATGAGCAGTTCTTC. Protein sequence: CASSPPLIAPVNEQFF.

This clone was recorded once. The genes are TRBV10-3 and TRBJ1-2; D is perhaps TRBD1 (6 bases). The CDR3 sequence is 18 residues long. With 7 bases removed from V and 0 bases from J, the gap between germline ends came to 24 bases. Germline V lookup: CDR1 ENHRY, CDR2 SYGVKD. CDR3 loop: CAINPTGMFMVTNYGYTF. For the CDR3, the DNA is TGTGCCATCAACCCGACAGGAATGTTTATGGTTACTAACTATGGCTACACCTTC.

This chain links TRBV4-2 with TRBJ2-2, with D possibly matching TRBD1 (5 bases). Trimming shortened V by 1 base and J by 3 bases, and 18 bases separated the two germline ends. This CDR3 is 18 amino acids long. Germline CDR1 and CDR2: LGHNA and YNFKEQ. This CDR3 reads CASSQVGKRQGDTGELFF. In nucleotides, the CDR3 is TGTGCCAGCAGCCAAGTTGGGAAGAGGCAGGGTGACACCGGGGAGCTGTTTTTT.

This clone has a handful of counts. This rearrangement joins TRBV4-1 to TRBJ2-7; possibly TRBD2 for D (5 bases). The CDR3 has 15 amino acids. The germline V and J ends were trimmed by 4 bases and 5 bases, with 18 bases remaining between them. CDR1 and CDR2 from the germline V gene are MGHRA and YSYEKL. The CDR3 region has the DNA TGCGCCAGCAGCCCCCGTGATGAAGGGAGTCACGAGCAGTACTTC. Translated: CASSPRDEGSHEQYF.

This sequence joins TRBV7-9 and TRBJ1-1; D is ambiguous. The CDR3 spans 14 residues. Germline loops: CDR1 SEHNR, CDR2 FQNEAQ (reference sequence). Trimming pared 5 bases from V and 0 bases from J, leaving 10 bases between. Here the CDR3 DNA reads TGTGCCAGCAGCCCTAGCGTCCTGAACACTGAAGCTTTCTTT. It is translated as CASSPSVLNTEAFF.

The CDR3 loop reads CASSSLAFSSYNEQFF. Here the CDR3 DNA reads TGTGCCAGCAGCTCTCTAGCGTTCAGCTCCTACAATGAGCAGTTCTTC. The rearrangement joins TRBV11-3 to TRBJ2-1, with D maybe TRBD2 (6 bases). This CDR3 spans 16 amino acids. With 4 bases removed from V and 0 bases from J, the gap between germline ends came to 13 bases. Germline V gene sequence: CDR1 SGHNT, CDR2 YENEEA.